The source of this T cell receptor (beta chain) is a study of blood T cell repertoires in COVID-19 (dated by TCRdb to the early 2020s). As for the study more broadly: Collaborator samples came from the United States, Italy and Spain and covered acute and convalescent phases of COVID-19. The prospective study material was composed of cDNA or gDNA derived from T cells, B-cell-depleted T cells, or PBMCs. Deeply sampled blood TCRbeta repertoires from subjects exposed to, actively infected with, or recovered from COVID-19 were included in the dataset. A freely available public database, intended as a resource for researchers studying the immune response to SARS-CoV-2, is where the repertoires were released. Samples were obtained from the ongoing ImmuneRACE study (first 160 participants) and from 1,000 to 1,500 subjects provided by 6 global collaborators. The sample metadata nearly always contained a de-identified subject ID, COVID-19 status, age in years and sex. HLA class I and class II types, where available, came from metadata supplied by the sample provider rather than from assay-based typing.

What the authors observed across the whole study: Clinical and demographic metadata were provided uncurated, with the amount varying by source and participant.

About this clone itself: Its recognized antigen is unknown. Base-call qualities are not available, and no considerably larger clone is one nucleotide away.

The immunoSEQ Assay, a bias-controlled multiplex PCR, was used to amplify TCRbeta CDR3 regions from genomic DNA. In the paper's pipeline: Within the assay, amplification of reference gene primers was used to estimate how many nucleated cells each sample contained. To quantify the absolute abundance of each unique TCRbeta CDR3 rearrangement, sequence reads were collapsed and filtered. For each sample, productive Simpson clonality was calculated as the square root of Simpson's diversity index across productive rearrangements. What TCRdb holds here is the immuneACCESS table cut down to in-frame rearrangements. Part of the clones is not present; checked against another copy, under half of the missing clones reflect an unresolved V gene, and the others are unexplained. V and J calls plus clone size are reproduced from that table; the DNA served to infer D and trimming. The sample table contains under 150,000 clones; only one count was recorded for about 85% of them. 1.9% of the sample comes from the top ten.

Each collaborating institution followed its own protocols to collect whole blood in K2EDTA tubes. For TCRbeta analysis, collaborator samples were shipped as frozen whole blood, as isolated PBMCs, or as DNA extracted from either sample type. The sequencing input was peripheral blood. The source is a man between 65 and 79 years old with acute or convalescent COVID-19.

The bases read TGTGCCAGCAGCGCGATGGGACTGGCGCATGGCTACACCTTC. Its amino acids are CASSAMGLAHGYTF. Here the chain combines TRBV7-2 and TRBJ1-2; TRBD1 might be the D gene, on 5 matching bases. CDR1 and CDR2, per the germline V gene, are SGHTA and FQGNSA. From cysteine to phenylalanine, the CDR3 is 14 amino acids long. The sequence is cut down to CDR3 DNA, 42 bases in frame from base 1. The V end loses 5 bases and the J end loses 6 bases, and a stretch of 16 bases separates them.